A single sample gave rise to the 22 T cell receptor beta chains below, sequenced in a study of T cells in tumors after PD-1 blockade. The repertoire was sequenced with immunoSEQ multiplex PCR; TCRdb's copy has only in-frame clones and lacks some. The table shows fewer than 40,000 clones, with 73% occurring only once. Material: PBMCs, obtained after anti-PD-1 treatment. Source of these receptors: a human donor with basal cell carcinoma.

The chain employs TRBV6-6 and TRBJ2-2; D uncertain. V shed 7 bases and J shed 1 base, with 7 bases lying between them. The germline gives CDR1 MNHNY, CDR2 SVGAGI (reference sequence). The CDR3 length is 13 residues. The CDR3 protein is CASTKGNTGELFF. Written as DNA, the CDR3 is TGTGCCAGCACGAAGGGGAACACCGGGGAGCTGTTTTTT.

There are a few counts of this clone. The chain joins TRBV6-1 to TRBJ2-1, with a possible D match to TRBD1 (6 bases). Looked up from germline, CDR1 is MNHNS and CDR2 is SASEGT. This CDR3 is 13 amino acids long. V gave up 0 bases and J gave up 12 bases, with 12 bases separating them. The CDR3 region is CASSEAQGYRQFF. The CDR3 bases are TGTGCCAGCAGTGAAGCGCAGGGGTACAGGCAGTTCTTC.

The chain joins TRBV7-8 to TRBJ2-5, with no clear D. Trimming pared 4 bases from V and 5 bases from J, leaving 8 bases between. Germline CDR1 SGHVS, CDR2 FQNEAQ. This CDR3 region has 12 residues. The CDR3 bases are TGTGCCAGCAGCTCTTTAGGGGAGACCCAGTACTTC. Its translation is CASSSLGETQYF.

This clone was seen a handful of times. The CDR3 spells CASSLDLAGVQSADTQYF. In DNA form, the CDR3 reads TGCGCCAGCAGCTTGGATCTAGCGGGGGTACAATCGGCAGATACGCAGTATTTT. The chain uses TRBV5-1 and TRBJ2-3; 10 bases line up with TRBD2. CDR1 is SGHRS, CDR2 YFSETQ, per germline. This CDR3 is 18 amino acids long. J lost 4 bases, V lost 0 bases, and 11 bases had no gene match.

The J gene is TRBJ2-7, the V gene TRBV7-8; D may be TRBD1 or TRBD2 (5 bases each). The V gene's germline CDR1 is SGHVS and CDR2 FQNEAQ. The CDR3 covers 15 residues. The V end was cut by 5 bases, the J end by 3 bases, with 17 bases between. CDR3 bases: TGTGCCAGCAGCCCGGGGCGAGTAGGGTTCTACGAGCAGTACTTC. Protein sequence: CASSPGRVGFYEQYF.

This chain joins TRBV7-3 and TRBJ1-1; D is ambiguous. Trimming shortened V by 1 base and J by 1 base, and 4 bases separated the two germline ends. Germline-derived CDR1 and CDR2 are SGHTA and FQGTGA. The CDR3 length is 13 residues. The CDR3 loop reads CASSLNWNTEAFF. CDR3 coding DNA: TGTGCCAGCAGCTTAAACTGGAACACTGAAGCTTTCTTT. Complete variable domain (other parts from reference TRBV7-3 and TRBJ1-1): GAGVSQTPSNKVTEKGKYVELRCDPISGHTALYWYRQSLGQGPEFLIYFQGTGAADDSGLPNDRFFAVRPEGSVSTLKIQRTERGDSAVYLCASSLNWNTEAFFGQGTRLTVV.

The chain joins TRBV7-3 to TRBJ1-3, with TRBD1 as a possible D gene (6 bases). Per germline, CDR1 SGHTA and CDR2 FQGTGA. The V end was cut by 5 bases, the J end by 4 bases, with 15 bases between. The CDR3 covers 15 residues. The CDR3 DNA reads TGTGCCAGCAGCCTGACCTCAGGGACAGGAAACACCATATATTTT. It specifies CASSLTSGTGNTIYF.

The chain employs TRBV25-1 and TRBJ2-7; the match to TRBD1 covers 8 bases. The length of the CDR3 is 15 residues. V shed 3 bases, J shed 5 bases, and the junction held 9 bases outside the gene matches. CDR1 MGHDK and CDR2 SYGVNS come from the germline V gene. As DNA, the CDR3 is TGTGCCAGCAGTGATGGGTCAGGGGGCAAGAACGAGCAGTACTTC. Translation: CASSDGSGGKNEQYF.

The chain links TRBV19 to TRBJ1-3; D ambiguous. Looked up from germline, CDR1 is LNHDA and CDR2 is SQIVND (reference sequence). Deletions cut 8 bases from V and 4 bases from J, with 15 bases between. There are 14 residues in the CDR3. CDR3 loop: CASCHRGAGNTIYF. Written as DNA, the CDR3 is TGTGCCAGTTGTCACCGGGGTGCCGGAAACACCATATATTTT.

The J gene is TRBJ1-6, the V gene TRBV7-2; 9 nucleotides align to TRBD1. The trim removed 4 bases at V and 6 bases at J, leaving 1 base unmatched. This CDR3 spans 14 amino acids. Germline V CDR1 and CDR2: SGHTA, FQGNSA. CDR3 loop: CASSSGQGNSPLHF. CDR3 DNA: TGTGCCAGCAGCTCGGGACAGGGTAATTCACCCCTCCACTTT.

The chain has TRBV2 and TRBJ2-1, with TRBD2 identical over 8 bases. The CDR3 is 15 residues long. J gave up 3 bases and V 2 bases, and 3 bases lay outside the gene matches. CDR1 SNHLY and CDR2 FYNNEI come from the germline V gene. CDR3 residues: CASSEKRGFYNEQFF. Here the CDR3 DNA reads TGTGCCAGCAGTGAAAAGCGGGGGTTCTACAATGAGCAGTTCTTC.

This clone was detected only once. In the same sample, other DNA sequences code for this CDR3. The chain uses TRBV19 and TRBJ1-4, with D unclear. V gave up 3 bases and J gave up 5 bases, with 7 bases separating them. This CDR3 has 13 amino acids. Per germline, CDR1 LNHDA and CDR2 SQIVND (reference sequence). CDR3 DNA: TGTGCCAGTAGTATCTCAAGGAATGAAAAACTGTTTTTT. Protein product: CASSISRNEKLFF.

This chain connects TRBV2 to TRBJ2-1; 8 positions match TRBD1. Germline CDR1 SNHLY, CDR2 FYNNEI. V dropped 10 bases and J dropped 15; count of bases not matched to a gene: 11. This CDR3 contains 11 residues. CDR3 DNA: TGTGCCAAGTCGACAGGGGCGAGTCGGTTCTTC. It specifies CAKSTGASRFF. Full variable domain (outside the CDR3, taken from reference TRBV2 and TRBJ2-1): EPEVTQTPSHQVTQMGQEVILRCVPISNHLYFYWYRQILGQKVEFLVSFYNNEISEKSEIFDDQFSVERPDGSNFTLKIRSTKLEDSAMYFCAKSTGASRFFGPGTRLTVL.

The chain links TRBV6-2 or TRBV6-3 to TRBJ1-2; no clear D. Germline assignment: CDR1 MNHEY and CDR2 SVGEGT. The V end was cut by 2 bases, the J end by 5 bases, with 9 bases between. This CDR3 spans 13 amino acids. Written as DNA, the CDR3 is TGTGCCAGCAGTTACGCCCCCATGTATGGCTACACCTTC. It is translated as CASSYAPMYGYTF.

The DNA for the CDR3 is TGTGCCTGGGGGGACAGCTCGTACGAGCAGTACTTC. It codes for CAWGDSSYEQYF. The genes are TRBV30 and TRBJ2-7, with TRBD1 matching 7 bases. Trimming removed 5 bases from V and 4 bases from J; junction bases left unmatched: 5. CDR1 is GTSNPN, CDR2 SVGIG, per germline (reference sequence). This CDR3 has 12 residues.

The chain joins TRBV7-9 to TRBJ1-4, with TRBD1 matching 8 bases. V shed 1 base and J 8 bases; nucleotides not matched to a gene: 6. The germline V gene has CDR1 SEHNR and CDR2 FQNEAQ (reference sequence). There are 15 residues in the CDR3. CDR3 sequence (DNA): TGTGCCAGCAGCTTAGGCGGGACAGGATTGGAAAAACTGTTTTTT. It codes for CASSLGGTGLEKLFF.

Worth noting for this clone: The germline gene is not matched at one end of the junction; a read error may be the cause. The chain joins TRBV7-7 to TRBJ2-1, with 10 nucleotides matching TRBD2. The CDR3 is made up of 15 amino acids. CDR1 and CDR2 (germline): SSHAT, FNYEAQ (reference sequence). The DNA of the CDR3 is TGTGCTAGCAGCCCGGGACTAGCGCTTTACAATGAGCAGTTCTTC. Translated, it gives CASSPGLALYNEQFF.

This clone was observed a handful of times. The CDR3 DNA follows: TGTGCCAGCAGTTCGGGACAGGTCGCTTCACCCCTCCACTTT. Protein product: CASSSGQVASPLHF. The genes are TRBV6-5 and TRBJ1-6; 8 bases are shared with TRBD1. Germline V gives CDR1 MNHEY, CDR2 SVGAGI. The trim removed 4 bases at V and 9 bases at J, leaving 5 bases unmatched. This CDR3 contains 14 residues.

This clone has just one count. The chain uses TRBV28 and TRBJ1-6; no definite D call. The CDR3 runs to 14 residues. The germline CDR1 and CDR2 sequences are MDHEN and SYDVKM. V lost 11 bases and J 0 bases, leaving 11 bases between the germline ends. CDR3 loop: CAARGGSYNSPLHF. CDR3 sequence (DNA): TGTGCCGCTCGGGGAGGCTCCTATAATTCACCCCTCCACTTT.

As for this clone: The identical CDR3 is also encoded by other nucleotide sequences in the sample. The genes are TRBV28 and TRBJ2-5; D gene unclear. Germline-derived CDR1 and CDR2 are MDHEN and SYDVKM. V was shortened by 3 bases and J by 3 bases, with 5 bases between the two germline ends. The CDR3 spans 12 residues. CDR3 region: CASSFVKETQYF. CDR3 bases: TGTGCCAGCAGTTTCGTCAAAGAGACCCAGTACTTC.

There are a few counts of this clone. The chain is built from TRBV9 and TRBJ2-2, with TRBD2 identical over 12 bases. CDR3 length: 19 amino acids. V was pared by 3 bases and J by 3 bases, with 12 bases of the junction left unmatched. From germline, CDR1 is SGDLS and CDR2 YYNGEE. The CDR3 DNA is TGTGCCAGCAGCGCCCCACGGACTAGCGGGACGGAATACACCGGGGAGCTGTTTTTT. It is translated as CASSAPRTSGTEYTGELFF. Supplemented by reference TRBV9 and TRBJ2-2, the full variable domain reads DSGVTQTPKHLITATGQRVTLRCSPRSGDLSVYWYQQSLDQGLQFLIQYYNGEERAKGNILERFSAQQFPDLHSELNLSSLELGDSALYFCASSAPRTSGTEYTGELFFGEGSRLTVL.

The genes are TRBV7-3 and TRBJ2-7, with D uncertain. Trimming stripped 3 bases from V and 9 bases from J, with 9 bases between. The germline gives CDR1 SGHTA, CDR2 FQGTGA. CDR3 length: 11 amino acids. CDR3 in amino acids: CASSFSQVQYF. The CDR3 DNA is TGTGCCAGCAGCTTTTCCCAGGTGCAGTACTTC.